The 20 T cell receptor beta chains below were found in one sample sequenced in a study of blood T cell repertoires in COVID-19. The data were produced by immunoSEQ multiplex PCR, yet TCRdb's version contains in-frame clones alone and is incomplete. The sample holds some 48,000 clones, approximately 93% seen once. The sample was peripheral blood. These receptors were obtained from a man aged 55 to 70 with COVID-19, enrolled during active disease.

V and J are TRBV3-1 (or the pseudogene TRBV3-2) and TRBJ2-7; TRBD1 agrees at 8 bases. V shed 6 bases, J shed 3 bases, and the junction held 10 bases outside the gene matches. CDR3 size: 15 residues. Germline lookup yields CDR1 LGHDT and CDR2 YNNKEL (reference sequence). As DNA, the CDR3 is TGTGCCAGCAGACCGAATACAGACAGGGGCTACGAGCAGTACTTC. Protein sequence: CASRPNTDRGYEQYF.

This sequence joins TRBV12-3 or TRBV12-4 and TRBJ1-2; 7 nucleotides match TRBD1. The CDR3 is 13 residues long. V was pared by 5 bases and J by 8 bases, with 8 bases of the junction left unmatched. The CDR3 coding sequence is TGTGCCAGCAGTCAACAGGGGCCTTGGGGCTACACCTTC. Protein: CASSQQGPWGYTF.

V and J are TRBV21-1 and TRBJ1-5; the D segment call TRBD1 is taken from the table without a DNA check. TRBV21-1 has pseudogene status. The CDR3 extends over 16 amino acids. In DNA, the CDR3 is TGTGCCAGCCAAGTGGGTGAATGGACAGAAAATCAGCCCCAGCATTTT. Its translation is CASQVGEWTENQPQHF.

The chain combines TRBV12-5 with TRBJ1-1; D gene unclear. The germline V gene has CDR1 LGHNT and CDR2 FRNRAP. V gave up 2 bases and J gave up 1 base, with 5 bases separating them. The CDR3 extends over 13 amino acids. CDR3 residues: CASGLSSNTEAFF. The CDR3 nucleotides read TGTGCTAGTGGTTTGTCATCGAACACTGAAGCTTTCTTT.

This CDR3 is CSATPLYGYTF. The CDR3 nucleotides are TGCAGTGCCACTCCCCTTTACGGCTACACCTTC. This chain uses TRBV20-1 with TRBJ1-2; D gene ambiguous. The germline V and J ends were trimmed by 6 bases and 8 bases, with 13 bases remaining between them. The length of the CDR3 is 11 residues. From germline, CDR1 is DFQATT and CDR2 SNEGSKA (reference sequence).

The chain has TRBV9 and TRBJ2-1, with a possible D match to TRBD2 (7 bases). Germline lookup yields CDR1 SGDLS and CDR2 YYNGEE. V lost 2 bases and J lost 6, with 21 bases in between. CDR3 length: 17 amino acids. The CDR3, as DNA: TGTGCCAGCAGCGTGGGGGGCGGGACTATTCTCTCCAATGAGCAGTTCTTC. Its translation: CASSVGGGTILSNEQFF.

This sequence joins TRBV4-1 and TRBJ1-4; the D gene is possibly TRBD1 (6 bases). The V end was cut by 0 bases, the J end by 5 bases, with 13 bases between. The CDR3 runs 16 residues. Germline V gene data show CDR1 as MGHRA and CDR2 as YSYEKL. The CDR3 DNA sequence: TGCGCCAGCAGCCAAGATACGGACAGCCAGAATGAAAAACTGTTTTTT. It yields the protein CASSQDTDSQNEKLFF.

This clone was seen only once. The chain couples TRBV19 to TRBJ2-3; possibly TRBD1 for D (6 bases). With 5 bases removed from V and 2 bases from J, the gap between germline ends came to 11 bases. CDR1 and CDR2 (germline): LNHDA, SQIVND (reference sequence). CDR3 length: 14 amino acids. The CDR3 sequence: CASSRDTVTDTQYF. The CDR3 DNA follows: TGTGCCAGTAGTCGGGACACCGTCACAGATACGCAGTATTTT.

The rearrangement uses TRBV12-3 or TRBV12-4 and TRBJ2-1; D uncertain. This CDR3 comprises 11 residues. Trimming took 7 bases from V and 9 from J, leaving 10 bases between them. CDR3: CASTSSGEQFF. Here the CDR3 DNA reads TGTGCCAGCACCTCCTCCGGTGAGCAGTTCTTC.

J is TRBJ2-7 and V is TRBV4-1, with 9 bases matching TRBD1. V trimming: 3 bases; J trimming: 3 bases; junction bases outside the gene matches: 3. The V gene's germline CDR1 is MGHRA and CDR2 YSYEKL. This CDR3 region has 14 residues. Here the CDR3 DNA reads TGCGCCAGCAGCCAGACAGGGGGTGGCTACGAGCAGTACTTC. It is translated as CASSQTGGGYEQYF.

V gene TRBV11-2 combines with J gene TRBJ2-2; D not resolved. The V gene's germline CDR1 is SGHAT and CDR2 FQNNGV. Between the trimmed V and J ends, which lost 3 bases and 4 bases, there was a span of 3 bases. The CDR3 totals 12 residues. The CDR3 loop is CASSFSTGELFF. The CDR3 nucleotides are TGTGCCAGCAGCTTCTCCACCGGGGAGCTGTTTTTT.

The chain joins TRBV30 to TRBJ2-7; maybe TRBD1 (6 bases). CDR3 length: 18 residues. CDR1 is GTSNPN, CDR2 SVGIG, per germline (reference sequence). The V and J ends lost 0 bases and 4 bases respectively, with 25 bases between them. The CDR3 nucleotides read TGTGCCTGGAGTGTTCTGCCAGGACAGCGCCCAGGTGTATACGAGCAGTACTTC. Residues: CAWSVLPGQRPGVYEQYF.

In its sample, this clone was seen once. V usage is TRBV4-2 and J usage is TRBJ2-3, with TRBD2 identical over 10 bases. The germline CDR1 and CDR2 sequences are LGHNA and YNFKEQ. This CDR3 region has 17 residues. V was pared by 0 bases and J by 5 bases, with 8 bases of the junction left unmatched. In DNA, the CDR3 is TGTGCCAGCAGCCAAGATCGAAAGCGGGGGGGCCAAGATACGCAGTATTTT. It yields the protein CASSQDRKRGGQDTQYF.

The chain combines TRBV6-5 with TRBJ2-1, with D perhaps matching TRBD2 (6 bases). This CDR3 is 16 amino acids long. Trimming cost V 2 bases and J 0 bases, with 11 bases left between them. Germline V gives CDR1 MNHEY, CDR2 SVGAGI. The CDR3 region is CASSYSGGSSYNEQFF. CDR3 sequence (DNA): TGTGCCAGCAGTTACAGTGGGGGGAGCTCCTACAATGAGCAGTTCTTC.

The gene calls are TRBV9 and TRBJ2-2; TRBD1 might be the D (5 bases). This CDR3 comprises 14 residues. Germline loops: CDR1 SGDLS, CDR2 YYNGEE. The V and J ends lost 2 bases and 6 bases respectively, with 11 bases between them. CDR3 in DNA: TGTGCCAGCAGCGTTGCTGGGGCGCCCGGGGAGCTGTTTTTT. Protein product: CASSVAGAPGELFF.

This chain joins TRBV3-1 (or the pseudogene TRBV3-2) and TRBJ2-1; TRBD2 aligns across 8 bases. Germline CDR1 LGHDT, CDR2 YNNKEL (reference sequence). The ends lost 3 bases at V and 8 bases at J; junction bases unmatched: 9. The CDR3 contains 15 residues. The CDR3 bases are TGTGCCAGCAGCCAGACACTAGCGGTTTACGATGAGCAGTTCTTC. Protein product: CASSQTLAVYDEQFF.

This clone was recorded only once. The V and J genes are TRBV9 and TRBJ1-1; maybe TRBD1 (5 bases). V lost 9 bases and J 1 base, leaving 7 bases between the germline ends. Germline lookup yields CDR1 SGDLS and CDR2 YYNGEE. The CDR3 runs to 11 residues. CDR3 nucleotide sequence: TGTGCCACAGGACAGAACACTGAAGCTTTCTTT. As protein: CATGQNTEAFF.

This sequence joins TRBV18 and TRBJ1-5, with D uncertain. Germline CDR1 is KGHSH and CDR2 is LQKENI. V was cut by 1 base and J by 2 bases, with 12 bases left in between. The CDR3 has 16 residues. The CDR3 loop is CASSPLGKSGNQPQHF. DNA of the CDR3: TGTGCCAGCTCACCACTGGGCAAATCGGGCAATCAGCCCCAGCATTTT. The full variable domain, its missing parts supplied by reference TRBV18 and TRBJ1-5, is NAGVMQNPRHLVRRRGQEARLRCSPMKGHSHVYWYRQLPEEGLKFMVYLQKENIIDESGMPKERFSAEFPKEGPSILRIQQVVRGDSAAYFCASSPLGKSGNQPQHFGDGTRLSIL.

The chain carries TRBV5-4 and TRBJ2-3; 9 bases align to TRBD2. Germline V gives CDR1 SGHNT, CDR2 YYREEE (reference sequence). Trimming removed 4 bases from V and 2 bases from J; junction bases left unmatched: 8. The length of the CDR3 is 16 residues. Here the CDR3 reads CASSPTGGGVTDTQYF. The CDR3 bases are TGTGCCAGCAGCCCGACTGGCGGGGGGGTCACAGATACGCAGTATTTT.

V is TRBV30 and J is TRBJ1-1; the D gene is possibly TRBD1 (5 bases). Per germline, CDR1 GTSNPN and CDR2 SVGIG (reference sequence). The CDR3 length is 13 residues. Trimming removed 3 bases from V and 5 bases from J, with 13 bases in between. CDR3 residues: CAWSPAGSTEAFF. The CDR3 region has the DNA TGTGCCTGGAGCCCGGCAGGGTCAACTGAAGCTTTCTTT.